These T cell receptor beta chains were read from a single sample in a study of blood T cell repertoires in COVID-19. The protocol was immunoSEQ multiplex PCR, while the TCRdb copy is restricted to in-frame clones and leaves out a portion. The sample yields about 160,000 clones, roughly 80% seen once. What was sequenced was PBMCs or T cells enriched from blood (not recorded which). The source of these receptors is a woman aged 50 to 65 who had recovered from COVID-19. Both conserved end residues are part of each CDR3. D genes are given only for firm matches.

d_gene	j_gene	v_gene	CDR3aa
TRBD1	TRBJ1-2	TRBV28	CASSLGGQASYGYTF
NA	TRBJ1-4	TRBV5-8	CASSPGGAGEKLFF
NA	TRBJ1-2	TRBV30	CAWTSWEGYGYTF
TRBD2	TRBJ2-2	TRBV4-3	CASSQESGSRTGELFF
NA	TRBJ1-1	TRBV19	CASTRGWRDEAFF
TRBD2	TRBJ2-3	TRBV2	CASRGDRTDTQYF
NA	TRBJ1-5	TRBV29-1	CSVADSSNQPQHF
NA	TRBJ2-5	TRBV9	CASTNGGHSGEETQYF
TRBD1	TRBJ2-6	TRBV5-1	CASSQRPGQGQYTGANVLTF
TRBD1	TRBJ1-3	TRBV6-5	CASRPSGTDDTIYF
TRBD1	TRBJ1-1	TRBV6-4	CASSAARQGPNTEAFF
NA	TRBJ2-5	TRBV18	CASSQAVQETQYF
TRBD1	TRBJ1-6	TRBV30	CAWARDRGNSPLHF
TRBD1	TRBJ1-3	TRBV15	CATSRGRQGDYGNTIYF
NA	TRBJ2-3	TRBV30	CAWSQRTDTQYF
TRBD2	TRBJ2-1	TRBV7-7	CASSLERGLSKQFF
TRBD1	TRBJ1-6	TRBV3-1/TRBV3-2	CASSHLGGKGSPLHF
NA	TRBJ2-1	TRBV19	CASRRAGANNEQFF
TRBD1	TRBJ1-5	TRBV16	CASSLSWTGNQPQHF
NA	TRBJ1-2	TRBV5-8	CASSPGGGPNYGYTF
TRBD2	TRBJ2-1	TRBV19	CASSLAGGPNEQFF
NA	TRBJ1-2	TRBV18	CASSPGGTGYGYTF
NA	TRBJ1-1	TRBV5-8	CASSLVWANTEAFF
NA	TRBJ1-4	TRBV18	CASSPGWGATNEKLFF
NA	TRBJ2-6	TRBV7-2	CASSLNRAANVLTF
TRBD2	TRBJ2-1	TRBV15	CATSEPGTNQFF
NA	TRBJ1-3	TRBV7-3	CASSPKPGNFLNTIYF
NA	TRBJ1-2	TRBV19	CASSSGSGIGYTF
NA	TRBJ1-1	TRBV11-3	CASSQGNTEAFF
NA	TRBJ1-3	TRBV28	CASSLSGNTIYF
NA	TRBJ2-1	TRBV15	CATSIRRDGEQFF
NA	TRBJ1-2	TRBV10-2	CASSETAPNYGYTF
NA	TRBJ1-5	TRBV27	CASSPTRQARPQHF
NA	TRBJ2-5	TRBV19	CASARVGETQYF
NA	TRBJ1-1	TRBV2	CASSPRHGRNTEAFF
NA	TRBJ2-2	TRBV7-2	CASSFSTGELFF
TRBD1	TRBJ1-3	TRBV7-2	CASRGQGASGNTIYF
NA	TRBJ2-3	TRBV12-3/TRBV12-4	CASTPGWDTQYF
NA	TRBJ1-6	TRBV30	CAWTQGWASPLHF
TRBD1	TRBJ1-5	TRBV30	CAWSDRTGNLASQHF
TRBD1	TRBJ2-1	TRBV9	CASSLTGDSYNEQFF
NA	TRBJ1-1	TRBV3-1/TRBV3-2	CASSQGGTGLANTEAFF
TRBD1	TRBJ1-2	TRBV7-6	CASSSQGASGYTF
NA	TRBJ1-2	TRBV6-5	CASSSRIYGYTF
TRBD1	TRBJ1-5	TRBV11-3	CASLSPRDRNQPQHF
NA	TRBJ2-3	TRBV7-2	CASSFGLSIADTQYF
NA	TRBJ1-1	TRBV6-5	CASRQATEAFF
NA	TRBJ1-1	TRBV7-3	CASSFYDSTEAFF
NA	TRBJ1-2	TRBV11-2	CASSLAGGIGYTF
NA	TRBJ1-4	TRBV2	CASSPIRGRNEKLFF
TRBD2	TRBJ2-2	TRBV4-3	CASSQVIASGNSRQLFF
NA	TRBJ1-5	TRBV24-1	CATQRQVGQPQHF
NA	TRBJ2-1	TRBV11-2	CASTSMGLAFNEQFF